The T cell receptor (beta chain) described here comes from a study of T cell responses to AZD1222 COVID-19 vaccine. Germline V gene lookup returns CDR1 SGHNT and CDR2 YYREEE (reference sequence). The CDR3 totals 15 residues. V was pared by 0 bases and J by 7 bases, with 13 bases between. Produced via immunoSEQ multiplex PCR; TCRdb's table is partial and in-frame only. The sample consists of 100,000 to 120,000 clones, 87% of them appearing once. The rearrangement links TRBV5-4 to TRBJ1-4, with D perhaps TRBD1 (6 bases). The clonotype originates from an adult in good health. The sample in question was peripheral blood, obtained on day 0 of AZD1222 vaccination. The CDR3 DNA is TGTGCCAGCAGCTTGGGAGGGGGGGCAGGTGAAAAACTGTTTTTT. This translates into CASSLGGGAGEKLFF.